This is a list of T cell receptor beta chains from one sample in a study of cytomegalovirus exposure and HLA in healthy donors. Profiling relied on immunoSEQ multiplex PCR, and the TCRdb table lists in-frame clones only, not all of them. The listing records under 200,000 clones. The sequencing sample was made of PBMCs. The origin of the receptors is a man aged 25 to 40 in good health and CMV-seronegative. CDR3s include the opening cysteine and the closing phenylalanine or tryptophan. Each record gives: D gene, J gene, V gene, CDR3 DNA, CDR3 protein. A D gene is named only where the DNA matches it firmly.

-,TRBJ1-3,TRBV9,TGTGCCAGCACCCCGCGGGAGAATAGAAACACCATATATTTT,CASTPRENRNTIYF
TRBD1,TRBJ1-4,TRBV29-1,TGCAGCGTTGGGACAGGGGCTAATGAAAAACTGTTTTTT,CSVGTGANEKLFF
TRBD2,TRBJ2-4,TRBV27,TGTGCCAGCAGTACCTTGGGAAAAGGACTAGCGGGAGCCAAAAACATTCAGTACTTC,CASSTLGKGLAGAKNIQYF
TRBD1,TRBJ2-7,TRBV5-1,TGCGCCAGCAGCTGGACAGGGGCTACCTACGAGCAGTACTTC,CASSWTGATYEQYF
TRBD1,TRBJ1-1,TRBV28,TGTGCCAGCAGTTCTGGACAGGGAATGAACACTGAAGCTTTCTTT,CASSSGQGMNTEAFF
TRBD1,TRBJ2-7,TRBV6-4,TGTGCCAGCATTCCTCCGGGACAGGGTTGCTACGAGCAGTACTTC,CASIPPGQGCYEQYF
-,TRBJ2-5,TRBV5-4,TGTGCCAGCAGCGCTCGGGACTCTCGGGAGACCCAGTACTTC,CASSARDSRETQYF
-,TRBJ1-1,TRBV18,TGTGCCAGCTCACCCCGGGCAGGGGACACTGAAGCTTTCTTT,CASSPRAGDTEAFF
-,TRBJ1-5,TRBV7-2,TGTGCCAGCAGCCGACAGGTTTTCTCCGGCAATCAGCCCCAGCATTTT,CASSRQVFSGNQPQHF
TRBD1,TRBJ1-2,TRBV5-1,TGCGCCAGCAGCTTCGCCGACAGGGGGCAAGGATATGGCTACACCTTC,CASSFADRGQGYGYTF
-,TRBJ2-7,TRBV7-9,TGTGCCAGCAGCTTAGCGGTTAGCGCCTACGAGCAGTACTTC,CASSLAVSAYEQYF
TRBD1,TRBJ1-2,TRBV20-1,TGCAGTGCTAGAGAGCACAGGGGCCACACCTTC,CSAREHRGHTF
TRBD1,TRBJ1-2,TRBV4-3,TGCGCCAGCAGCCAAGATGGGACAGGGGAGGGCTATGGCTACACCTTC,CASSQDGTGEGYGYTF
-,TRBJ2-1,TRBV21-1,TGTGCCAGCAGCGGGCAAGGCGACCTTTCGGGACAGGTACACTCCTACAATGAGCAGTTCTTC,CASSGQGDLSGQVHSYNEQFF
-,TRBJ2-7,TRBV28,TGTGCCAGCAGCCTTGCTCGGTACGAGCAGTACTTC,CASSLARYEQYF
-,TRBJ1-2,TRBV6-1,TGTGCCAGCAGTGCTTCGAATACGGGGAACTATGGCTACACCTTC,CASSASNTGNYGYTF
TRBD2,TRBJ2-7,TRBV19,TGTGCCAGTAGTAGACAAGCGGGAGTTCCAGGGGAGCAGTACTTC,CASSRQAGVPGEQYF
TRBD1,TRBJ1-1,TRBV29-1,TGCAGCGCCAACACAAGGGGGCAGAACACTGAAGCTTTCTTT,CSANTRGQNTEAFF
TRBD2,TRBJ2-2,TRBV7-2,TGTGCCACTCCACTCTTTGCGGGAGAGACCGGGGAGCTGTTTTTT,CATPLFAGETGELFF
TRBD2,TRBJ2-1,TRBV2,TGTGCCAGCAGGCCCCGGACTAGCGGCCCGGGGTATGAGCAGTTCTTC,CASRPRTSGPGYEQFF
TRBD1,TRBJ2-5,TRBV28,TGTGCCAGCACCAGGGACAGGGGGTGGGAGACCCAGTACTTC,CASTRDRGWETQYF
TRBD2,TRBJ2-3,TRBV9,TGTGCCAGCAGCCCCGGGACTAGCGGGGCGGAGGATACGCAGTATTTT,CASSPGTSGAEDTQYF
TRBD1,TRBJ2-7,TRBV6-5,TGTGCCAGCAGTTACTCGGGACAGGGGTACTACGAGCAGTACTTC,CASSYSGQGYYEQYF
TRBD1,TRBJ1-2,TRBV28,TGTGCCAGCAGTGGGGGGGGACAGGGGATTAATGGCTACACCTTC,CASSGGGQGINGYTF
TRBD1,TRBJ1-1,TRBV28,TGTGCCAGCAGTTCGGACAGGGTTGGTGAAGCTTTCTTT,CASSSDRVGEAFF
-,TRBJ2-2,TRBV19,TGTGCCAGTAGTATCCGCCACGGGAGTAGCTACACCGGGGAGCTGTTTTTT,CASSIRHGSSYTGELFF
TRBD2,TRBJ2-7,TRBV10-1,TGCGCCAGCAGTGAGTCCGTACTAGCGAACGAGCAGTACTTC,CASSESVLANEQYF
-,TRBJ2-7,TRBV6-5,TGTGCCAGCAGTTTACAGGGTGGAGGATCCTACGAGCAGTACTTC,CASSLQGGGSYEQYF
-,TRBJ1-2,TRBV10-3,TGTGCCATCAGTGAGTTGGGAAGTGGGGGGAGCGACTATGGCTACACCTTC,CAISELGSGGSDYGYTF
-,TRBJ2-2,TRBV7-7,TGTGCCAGCAGCTCGACTTACGGGAACACCGGGGAGCTGTTTTTT,CASSSTYGNTGELFF
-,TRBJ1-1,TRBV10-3,TGTGCCATCAGTGAGGGGGTAACAGGGAACACTGAAGCTTTCTTT,CAISEGVTGNTEAFF
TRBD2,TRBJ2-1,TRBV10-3,TGTGCCATCAGTGAGTCACCGACTAGCGTTGGTGAGCAGTTCTTC,CAISESPTSVGEQFF
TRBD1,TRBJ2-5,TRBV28,TGTGCCAGCAGTTCCGGACAGGGGGCGGGAGAGACCCAGTACTTC,CASSSGQGAGETQYF
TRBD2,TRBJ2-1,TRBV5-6,TGTGCCAGCACCCCAGCGGGAGGGCCGCCCAATGAGCAGTTCTTC,CASTPAGGPPNEQFF
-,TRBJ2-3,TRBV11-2,TGTGCCAGCAGCTTAAGGGGATTGGCAGATACGCAGTATTTT,CASSLRGLADTQYF
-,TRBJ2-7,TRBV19,TGTGCCAGTAGTAAGACTTTTTCTTACGAGCAGTACTTC,CASSKTFSYEQYF
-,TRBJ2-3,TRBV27,TGTGCCAGCAGTTCCTCGAGTAGTTCGCCCGATACGCAGTATTTT,CASSSSSSSPDTQYF
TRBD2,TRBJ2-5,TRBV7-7,TGTGCCAGCAGCTATGGACTAGCGGGAGGGGGAGAGACCCAGTACTTC,CASSYGLAGGGETQYF
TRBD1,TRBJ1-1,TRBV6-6,TGTGCCAGCAGAACAGGGGGCGTGGGGAACACTGAAGCTTTCTTT,CASRTGGVGNTEAFF
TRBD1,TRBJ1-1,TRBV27,TGTGCCAGCAGCCAGGACAGGGGGCTTCCGAACACTGAAGCTTTCTTT,CASSQDRGLPNTEAFF
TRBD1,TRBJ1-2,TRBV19,TGTGCCAGTAGTCCCGGGACAGGGGGCATCTATGGCTACACCTTC,CASSPGTGGIYGYTF
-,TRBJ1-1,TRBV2,TGTGCCAGCAGTCTTAATAGGTCCCCTGGTAGCGCTTTCTTT,CASSLNRSPGSAFF
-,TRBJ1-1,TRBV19,TGTGCCAGTATTCAGGGGAACACTGAAGCTTTCTTT,CASIQGNTEAFF
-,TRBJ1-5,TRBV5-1,TGCGCCAGCAGCCGTTCGGGTCTAGATCAGCCCCAGCATTTT,CASSRSGLDQPQHF
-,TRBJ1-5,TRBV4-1,TGCGCCAGCAGCCAAGTGCTATCCGGTAGCAATCAGCCCCAGCATTTT,CASSQVLSGSNQPQHF
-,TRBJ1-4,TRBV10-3,TGTGCCATCAGTGAGTCGGGGTTGGCAGGGTTGGCAAAACTGTTTTTT,CAISESGLAGLAKLFF
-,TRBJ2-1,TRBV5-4,TGTGCCAGCAGCTTGTTGCGCGCCATCTCCTACAATGAGCAGTTCTTC,CASSLLRAISYNEQFF
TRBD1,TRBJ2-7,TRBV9,TGTGCCAGCAGCCCCTGGGACAGGGGGCTATACGAGCAGTACTTC,CASSPWDRGLYEQYF
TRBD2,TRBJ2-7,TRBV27,TGTGCCAGCAGCCCCGGTCGGGGAGCGGGAGGTGGTTTGGACGAGCAGTACTTC,CASSPGRGAGGGLDEQYF
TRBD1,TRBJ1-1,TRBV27,TGTGCCAGCAGCCTCCGGGGATCGACGGGACAGGGAGACTTGAACACTGAAGCTTTCTTT,CASSLRGSTGQGDLNTEAFF
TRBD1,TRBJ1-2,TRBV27,TGTGCCAGCAGTTTCAGACAGGGAAGAGGCTACACCTTC,CASSFRQGRGYTF
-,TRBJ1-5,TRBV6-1,TGTGCCAGCAGTGAAGTTTGGGGGCGTACGGTCCGGCAGCCCCAGCATTTT,CASSEVWGRTVRQPQHF
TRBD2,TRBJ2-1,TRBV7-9,TGTGCCAGCAGCCCGAACTACCTAGCGGGTTACAATGAGCAGTTCTTC,CASSPNYLAGYNEQFF
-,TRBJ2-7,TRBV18,TGTGCCAGCTCACCCAGCGACGAGCAGTACTTC,CASSPSDEQYF
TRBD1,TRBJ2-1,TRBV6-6,TGTGCCAGCAGTGGAGACAGGGAATCCTACAATGAGCAGTTCTTC,CASSGDRESYNEQFF